This T cell receptor (beta chain) came from a study of T cells expressing NK-cell markers. As for the study in general: It was sorted CD3+CD56+NKG2C+, CD3+CD56+NKG2C- and CD3+CD56-NKG2C+ T cells that supplied the TCR beta repertoires. The sequencing cohort of eight donors included seven HCMV-seropositive individuals and one seronegative individual. General study findings and limits: The CD3+CD56-NKG2C+ fraction of a handful of donors was likewise dominated by these clonotypes. Six of the donors carried dominant NKG2C+ clonotypes that took up 1.0-7.0% of their CD8+ T cells.

CDR3 size: 14 residues. Germline V gene lookup returns CDR1 SGHRS and CDR2 YFSETQ. TCRdb reprocessed the 5' RACE reads, with one entry per CDR3 protein and no DNA. This repertoire includes roughly 390,000 distinct CDR3 sequences. Of note for this clonotype: Its matching antigen is unknown.

V usage is TRBV5-1 and J usage is TRBJ1-1; TCRdb's D call, TRBD1, is unchecked because there is no DNA. The TCR was taken from a woman in her 50s in good health. The material sequenced was blood T cells: a sorted CD56 or NKG2C T cell subset, CD4+ or CD8+ T cells, or bulk PBMC T cells (not recorded which). The CDR3: CASQTGGGYTEAFF.